Here is one T cell receptor (beta chain) with its context. Sequencing templates came from extracted RNA that was reverse transcribed into cDNA. Assay: immunoSEQ multiplex PCR; the TCRdb copy retains only in-frame clones and omits some. The sample shows around 270,000 clones, over 45% of them seen only once. Per the germline V gene, CDR1 is SGHVS and CDR2 is FNYEAQ. Trimming took 5 bases from V and 6 from J; bases not matched to a gene: 7. CDR3 length: 15 residues. Treatment reported: oral pan-JAK inhibitor, 5-10 mg twice daily. This record comes from a study of CD8+ T cells in alopecia areata. The chain carries TRBV7-6 and TRBJ1-6, with 7 bases lining up with TRBD1. This TCR came from a human donor with alopecia areata. Sequencing used CD4+ T cells sorted from blood, obtained at week 24, from a patient treated with tofacitinib. In DNA, the CDR3 is TGTGCCAGCAGCCACCCGGGACAGCTTAATTCACCCCTCCACTTT. Protein product: CASSHPGQLNSPLHF. The full variable domain, in which reference TRBV7-6 and TRBJ1-6 provide the parts outside the CDR3, is GAGVSQSPRYKVTKRGQDVALRCDPISGHVSLYWYRQALGQGPEFLTYFNYEAQQDKSGLPNDRFSAERPEGSISTLTIQRTEQRDSAMYRCASSHPGQLNSPLHFGNGTRLTVT.